The sequence of this T cell receptor (beta chain) was determined in a study of OX40 agonist ivuxolimab in advanced cancers. In terms of the full investigation: Ivuxolimab was an agonistic, fully human IgG2 monoclonal antibody directed against OX40 (CD134), a costimulatory receptor. Prior anti-PD-1, anti-PD-L1 or anti-CTLA-4 therapy was permitted, and about 40% of dose-escalation patients had received checkpoint inhibitors. Three dose-escalation patients achieved partial responses, one with hepatocellular carcinoma and two with cutaneous melanoma. The point of sequencing TCRbeta in the periphery was to test whether ivuxolimab changed TCR sequence diversity and drove clonal T-cell expansion. Of the 50 to 55 patients in dose escalation, some 19 had hepatocellular carcinoma, about 15 had melanoma, 9 had renal cell carcinoma and 9 had head and neck cancer. Intravenous ivuxolimab was administered to patients every 2 weeks at six dose levels: 0.01, 0.1, 0.3, 1.5, 3 and 10 mg/kg. The monotherapy dose-escalation portion (N of about 50 patients) of the phase I ivuxolimab trial is reported in the paper. In the dose-escalation cohort, roughly four fifths of patients were male, and the mean age was around 60 years, with a range of 23 to 79. Results and caveats for the whole study, not just this receptor: The antigen specificity of the clonally expanded peripheral T cells was not determined. Clonal expansion of both CD4+ and CD8+ blood T cells was observed from baseline to week 6 at doses 0.1 to 3.0 mg/kg. After ivuxolimab, more expanded clones were found on average in CD8+ T cells than in CD4+ T cells. Low levels of normalized T-cell clonal expansion were also seen in some patients who did not respond. In partial responders in the 0.1-3.0 mg/kg groups, normalized peripheral clonal expansion was found to be among the lowest, especially among CD8+ T cells.

As for this clone: Its antigen target is currently unknown. Base qualities were left out, and no much larger clone turns up one base away.

The trial excluded patients who had a history of autoimmune disease or were on systemic immunosuppression. In every dose cohort, peripheral blood was drawn for TCR sequencing at baseline, cycle 4 day 1, and cycle 7 day 1. The samples were taken from a phase I, first-in-human, multicenter, open-label dose-escalation trial of ivuxolimab. Adults with locally advanced or metastatic melanoma, renal cell carcinoma, hepatocellular carcinoma or head and neck squamous cell carcinoma were enrolled in the trial. Before TCR sequencing, CD4+ T cells and CD8+ T cells from peripheral blood were sorted into separate populations. The germline V gene (reference sequence) yields SEHNR for CDR1 and FQNEAQ for CDR2. Measured from the cysteine to the phenylalanine, the CDR3 is 19 residues long. The CDR3 DNA has 57 bases and is translated from base 1. V is pruned by 5 bases and J by 1 base, leaving 13 bases of the junction without a gene match.

Genomic DNA was isolated from the sorted cells so that the TCRbeta CDR3 region could be sequenced. The immunoSEQ Assay was used for sequencing of TCRbeta CDR3 regions. TCRdb carries this immuneACCESS record with in-frame sequences only. Its versions omit some clonotypes, under half of them owing to an unresolved V gene in the studies checked, with the rest unexplained. The sample table holds tens of thousands of clones, of which roughly 92% were seen once. Around 0.65% of the sample is in the top ten clones. This sample comprised CD4+ or CD8+ T cells sorted from blood, obtained in a trial of the OX40 agonist ivuxolimab. The rearranged chain carries TRBV7-9 and TRBJ2-1, and 11 junction bases match TRBD2. The TCR was taken from an adult with an advanced solid tumor such as melanoma, head and neck, liver or kidney cancer. The encoded CDR3 is CASSQPIAGGPSSYNEQFF. The bases are TGTGCCAGCAGCCAACCCATAGCGGGAGGGCCGAGTTCCTACAATGAGCAGTTCTTC. Extended through the reference TRBV7-9 and TRBJ2-1 proteins, this CDR3 yields the full variable domain: DTGVSQNPRHKITKRGQNVTFRCDPISEHNRLYWYRQTLGQGPEFLTYFQNEAQLEKSRLLSDRFSAERPKGSFSTLEIQRTEQGDSAMYLCASSQPIAGGPSSYNEQFFGPGTRLTVL.